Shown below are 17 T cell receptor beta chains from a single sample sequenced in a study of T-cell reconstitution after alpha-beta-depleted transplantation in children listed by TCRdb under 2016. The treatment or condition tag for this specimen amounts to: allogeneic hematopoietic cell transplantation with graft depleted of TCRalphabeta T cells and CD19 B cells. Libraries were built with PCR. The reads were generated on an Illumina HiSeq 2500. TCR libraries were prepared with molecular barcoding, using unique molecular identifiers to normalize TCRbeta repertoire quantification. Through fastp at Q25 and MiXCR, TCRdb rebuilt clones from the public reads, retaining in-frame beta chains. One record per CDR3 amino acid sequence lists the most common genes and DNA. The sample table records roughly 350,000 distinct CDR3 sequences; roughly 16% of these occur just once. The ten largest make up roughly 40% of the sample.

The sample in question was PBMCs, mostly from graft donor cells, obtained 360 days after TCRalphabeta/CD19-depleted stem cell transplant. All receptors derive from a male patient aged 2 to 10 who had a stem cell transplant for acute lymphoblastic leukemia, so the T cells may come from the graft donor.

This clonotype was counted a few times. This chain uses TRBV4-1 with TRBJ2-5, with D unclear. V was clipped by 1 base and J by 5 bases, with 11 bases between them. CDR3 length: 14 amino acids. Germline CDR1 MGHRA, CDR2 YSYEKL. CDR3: CASSQVIGPETQYF. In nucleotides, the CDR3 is TGCGCCAGCAGCCAAGTAATAGGGCCCGAGACCCAGTACTTC.

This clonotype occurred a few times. For the CDR3, the DNA is TGTGCCAGCCACAGGGGCTGGAGGACCGGGGAGCTGTTTTTT. Residues: CASHRGWRTGELFF. The chain employs TRBV7-9 and TRBJ2-2, with TRBD1 identical over 7 bases. This CDR3 spans 14 amino acids. The trim removed 8 bases at V and 5 bases at J, leaving 8 bases unmatched. Germline V lookup: CDR1 SEHNR, CDR2 FQNEAQ (reference sequence).

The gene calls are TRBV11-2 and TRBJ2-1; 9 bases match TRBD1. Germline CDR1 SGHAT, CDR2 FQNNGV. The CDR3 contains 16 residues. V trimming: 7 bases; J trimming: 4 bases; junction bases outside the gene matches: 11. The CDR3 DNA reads TGTGCCAGCAATCCCACAGCAGGACAGGGGTACAATGAGCAGTTCTTC. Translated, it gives CASNPTAGQGYNEQFF.

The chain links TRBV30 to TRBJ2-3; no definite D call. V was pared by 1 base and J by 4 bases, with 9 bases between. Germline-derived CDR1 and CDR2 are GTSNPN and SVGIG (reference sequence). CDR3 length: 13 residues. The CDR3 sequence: CAWSAHYPDTQYF. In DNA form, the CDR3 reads TGTGCCTGGAGTGCCCATTACCCAGATACGCAGTATTTT.

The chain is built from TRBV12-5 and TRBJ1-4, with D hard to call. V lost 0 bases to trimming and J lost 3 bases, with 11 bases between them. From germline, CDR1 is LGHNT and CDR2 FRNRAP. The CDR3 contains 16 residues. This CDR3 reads CASGLVQGMSNEKLFF. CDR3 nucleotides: TGTGCTAGTGGTTTGGTACAAGGGATGTCTAATGAAAAACTGTTTTTT.

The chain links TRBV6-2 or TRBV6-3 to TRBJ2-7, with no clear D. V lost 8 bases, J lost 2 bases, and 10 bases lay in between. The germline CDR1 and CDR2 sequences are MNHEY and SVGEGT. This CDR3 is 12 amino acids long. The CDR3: CASGSFPYEQYF. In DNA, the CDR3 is TGTGCCAGCGGCAGCTTCCCCTACGAGCAGTACTTC.

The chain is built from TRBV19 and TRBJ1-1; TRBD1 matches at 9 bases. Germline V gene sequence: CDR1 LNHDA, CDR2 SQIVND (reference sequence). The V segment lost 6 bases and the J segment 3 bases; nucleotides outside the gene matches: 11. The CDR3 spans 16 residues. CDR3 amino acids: CASRAGTGIGDTEAFF. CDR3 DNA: TGTGCCAGTAGAGCCGGGACAGGGATAGGGGACACTGAAGCTTTCTTT.

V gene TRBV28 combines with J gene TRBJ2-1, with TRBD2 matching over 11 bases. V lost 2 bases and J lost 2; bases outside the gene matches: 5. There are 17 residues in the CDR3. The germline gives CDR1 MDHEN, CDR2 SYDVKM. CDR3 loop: CASSLLAGGLAYNEQFF. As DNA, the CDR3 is TGTGCCAGCAGTTTACTAGCGGGAGGACTCGCCTACAATGAGCAGTTCTTC.

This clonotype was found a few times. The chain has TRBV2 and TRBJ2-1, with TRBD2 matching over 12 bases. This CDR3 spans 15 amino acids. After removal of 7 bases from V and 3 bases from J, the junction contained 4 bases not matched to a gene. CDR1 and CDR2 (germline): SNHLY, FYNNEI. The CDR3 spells CASKVTSGSYNEQFF. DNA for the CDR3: TGTGCCAGCAAGGTGACTAGCGGGAGCTACAATGAGCAGTTCTTC.

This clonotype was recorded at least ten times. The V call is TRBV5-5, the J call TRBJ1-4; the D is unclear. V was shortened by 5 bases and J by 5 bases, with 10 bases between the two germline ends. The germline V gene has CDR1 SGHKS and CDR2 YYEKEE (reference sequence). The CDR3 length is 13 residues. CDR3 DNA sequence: TGTGCCAGCAGTGGTCCGGCGAATGAAAAACTGTTTTTT. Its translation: CASSGPANEKLFF.

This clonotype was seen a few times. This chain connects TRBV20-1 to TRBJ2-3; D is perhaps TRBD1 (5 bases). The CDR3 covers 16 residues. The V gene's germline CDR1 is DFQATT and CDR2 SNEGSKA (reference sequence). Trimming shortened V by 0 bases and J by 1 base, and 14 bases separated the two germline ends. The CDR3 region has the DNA TGCAGTGCTAGAGATGTTCGGCAGGGCCGCACAGATACGCAGTATTTT. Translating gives CSARDVRQGRTDTQYF.

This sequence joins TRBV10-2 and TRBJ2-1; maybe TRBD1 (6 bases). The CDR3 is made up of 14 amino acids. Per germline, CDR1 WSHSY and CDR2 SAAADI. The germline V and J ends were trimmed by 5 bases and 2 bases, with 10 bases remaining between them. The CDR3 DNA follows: TGCGCCAGCAGTCGACAGGCCACCTACAATGAGCAGTTCTTC. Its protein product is CASSRQATYNEQFF.

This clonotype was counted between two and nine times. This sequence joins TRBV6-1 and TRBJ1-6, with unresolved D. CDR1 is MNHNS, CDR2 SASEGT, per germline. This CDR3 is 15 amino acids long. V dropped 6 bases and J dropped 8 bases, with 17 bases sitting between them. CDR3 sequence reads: CASSPTPFEDSPLHF. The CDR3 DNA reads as TGTGCCAGCAGCCCTACGCCCTTTGAGGATTCACCCCTCCACTTT.

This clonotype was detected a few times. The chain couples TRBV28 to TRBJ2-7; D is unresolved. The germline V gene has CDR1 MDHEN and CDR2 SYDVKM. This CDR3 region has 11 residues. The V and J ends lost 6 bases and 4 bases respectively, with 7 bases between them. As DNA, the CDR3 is TGTGCCAGCAGCCCTAAGTACGAGCAGTACTTC. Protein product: CASSPKYEQYF. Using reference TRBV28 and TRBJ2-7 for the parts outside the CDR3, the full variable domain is DVKVTQSSRYLVKRTGEKVFLECVQDMDHENMFWYRQDPGLGLRLIYFSYDVKMKEKGDIPEGYSVSREKKERFSLILESASTNQTSMYLCASSPKYEQYFGPGTRLTVT.

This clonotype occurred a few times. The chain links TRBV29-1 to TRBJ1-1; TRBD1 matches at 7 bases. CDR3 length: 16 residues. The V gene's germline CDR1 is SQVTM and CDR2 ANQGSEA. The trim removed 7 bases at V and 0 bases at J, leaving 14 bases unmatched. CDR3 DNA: TGCAGCGCCCAGGTGGCGTCAGGGGGGATGAACACTGAAGCTTTCTTT. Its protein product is CSAQVASGGMNTEAFF.

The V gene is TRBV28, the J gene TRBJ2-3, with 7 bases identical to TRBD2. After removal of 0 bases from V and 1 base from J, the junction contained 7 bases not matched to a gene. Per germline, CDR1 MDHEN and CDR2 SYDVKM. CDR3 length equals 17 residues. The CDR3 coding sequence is TGTGCCAGCAGTTTATGGGTCGCGGGAGCGGGCACAGATACGCAGTATTTT. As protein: CASSLWVAGAGTDTQYF.

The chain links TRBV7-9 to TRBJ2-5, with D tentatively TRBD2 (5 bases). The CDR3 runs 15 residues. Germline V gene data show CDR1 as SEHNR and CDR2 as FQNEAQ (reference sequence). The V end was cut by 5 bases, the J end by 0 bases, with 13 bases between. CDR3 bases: TGTGCCAGCAGCCTAGGAGGACGGCACCAAGAGACCCAGTACTTC. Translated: CASSLGGRHQETQYF. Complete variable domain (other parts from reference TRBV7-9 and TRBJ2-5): DTGVSQNPRHKITKRGQNVTFRCDPISEHNRLYWYRQTLGQGPEFLTYFQNEAQLEKSRLLSDRFSAERPKGSFSTLEIQRTEQGDSAMYLCASSLGGRHQETQYFGPGTRLLVL.